Included here is one T cell receptor beta chain sequence, with context. Data came from immunoSEQ multiplex PCR; TCRdb stores just in-frame clones and leaves some out. This sample has more than 400,000 clones, with about 92% found just once. The sample belongs to a study of Ad26.COV2.S vaccination and SARS-CoV-2 variants. The treatment denotes: around 19 received Ad26.COV2.S at low or high dose, single or two shots; about 5 received placebo; per-sample allocation not given. Day 63 after the first injection of vaccine or placebo was the sampling time. Germline-derived CDR1 and CDR2 are SGDLS and YYNGEE. Trimming removed 0 bases at V and 4 bases at J, with 13 bases between. The CDR3 sequence is 15 residues long.

The TCR was taken from a person aged 18-65 years who received the Ad26.COV2.S COVID-19 vaccine or a placebo. The sequencing here drew on peripheral blood, taken in a trial of Ad26.COV2.S vaccine versus placebo. The chain couples TRBV9 to TRBJ2-5, with a weak D call TRBD1 (5 bases). This chain's CDR3 is CASSVGLGQGETQYF. DNA of the CDR3: TGTGCCAGCAGCGTAGGCCTGGGCCAGGGAGAGACCCAGTACTTC.